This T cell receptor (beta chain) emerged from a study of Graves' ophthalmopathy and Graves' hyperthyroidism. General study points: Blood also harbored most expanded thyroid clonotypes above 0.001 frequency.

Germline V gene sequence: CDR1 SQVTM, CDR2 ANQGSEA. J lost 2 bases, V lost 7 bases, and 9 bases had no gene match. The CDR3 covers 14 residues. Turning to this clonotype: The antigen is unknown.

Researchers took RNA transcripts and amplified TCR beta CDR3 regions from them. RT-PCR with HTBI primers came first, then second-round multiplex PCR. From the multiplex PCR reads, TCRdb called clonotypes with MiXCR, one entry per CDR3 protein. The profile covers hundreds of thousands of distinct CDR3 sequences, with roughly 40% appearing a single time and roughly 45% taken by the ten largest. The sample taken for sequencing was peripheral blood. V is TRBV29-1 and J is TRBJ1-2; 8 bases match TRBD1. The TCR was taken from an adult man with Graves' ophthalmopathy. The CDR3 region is CSAGQGIGNYGYTF. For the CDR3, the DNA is TGCAGCGCCGGACAGGGAATTGGGAACTATGGCTACACCTTC.